The clone carrying this T cell receptor (beta chain) was found many times. Clinical symptoms, serum thyroxine, TRAb, thyroid ultrasound and orbital computed tomography established diagnosis. V dropped 2 bases and J dropped 5; count of bases not matched to a gene: 5. Germline V gene lookup returns CDR1 KGHDR and CDR2 SFDVKD. The CDR3 totals 15 residues. The data were taken from a study of T cells in Graves' hyperthyroidism and ophthalmopathy. It was RNA transcripts that yielded the amplified TCR beta CDR3 regions. A set of HTBI primers served as the primers for a first-round RT-PCR of the TCR CDR3. One entry per CDR3 protein, called by TCRdb with MiXCR from the multiplex PCR reads. The top ten clones hold approximately 19% of a sample with about 400,000 distinct CDR3 sequences, approximately 14% of them seen once.

The rearrangement uses TRBV24-1 and TRBJ2-5; 9 bases agree with TRBD1. The sequence derives from an older woman with Graves' ophthalmopathy. Sample: blood. CDR3 protein: CATSDYRQGGETQYF. CDR3 coding DNA: TGTGCCACCAGTGATTATCGACAGGGGGGGGAGACCCAGTACTTC.